This T cell receptor (beta chain) was captured in a study of naive and memory T cell subsets. Findings and limits, study-wide: TCR abundance followed a power law differing between naive and memory subsets. RNA-based TCR counts may shift with T cell activation and differentiation. Diversity fell and Gini index rose from naive through CM, EM, EMRA.

An equimolar mix of two oligonucleotides served as the beta constant-region primer for TRBC1 and TRBC2. Four rounds of PCR amplified the ligated cDNA using nested alpha and beta constant-region primers plus SP2. From the UMI-ligation and nested PCR reads, TCRdb called clonotypes with MiXCR, one entry per CDR3 protein. The sample includes 20,000 to 25,000 distinct CDR3 sequences, roughly 9.6% seen only once; the top ten take about a fifth. This clonotype was observed a handful of times. The antigen is unknown. CMV status came from CD4+ T cell IFNgamma after overnight CMV lysate stimulation of fresh PBMCs. The CDR3 is made up of 15 amino acids. Trimming cost V 2 bases and J 2 bases, with 9 bases left between them. The germline V gene has CDR1 MDHEN and CDR2 SYDVKM.

The source is a human donor in good health. The chain is built from TRBV28 and TRBJ2-2; D possibly corresponds to TRBD2 (6 bases). Sequencing was done on a sample of central memory CD8+ T cells from blood. DNA for the CDR3: TGTGCCAGCAGTTTAGGGGGACTTAACACCGGGGAGCTGTTTTTT. Its protein is CASSLGGLNTGELFF.